This T cell receptor beta chain derives from a study of T cells in Graves' hyperthyroidism and ophthalmopathy. This clonotype was counted at least ten times. Amplified regions were TCR beta CDR3 sequences from RNA transcripts. The primer set for the first-round RT-PCR of the TCR CDR3 was HTBI. From the multiplex PCR reads, TCRdb called clonotypes with MiXCR, one entry per CDR3 protein. The sample contains a few hundred thousand distinct CDR3 sequences, about 45% of which appear only once. V lost 3 bases and J 5 bases, leaving 4 bases between the germline ends. Germline loops: CDR1 SGHTA, CDR2 FQGNSA. This CDR3 spans 11 amino acids. Uncontrolled infection, other autoimmune disease, pregnancy or lactation disqualified patients from enrolment. Diagnosis relied on clinical symptoms, serum thyroxine and TRAb, thyroid ultrasound and orbital computed tomography.

Input material: peripheral blood or thyroid tissue (not recorded which). V is TRBV7-2 and J is TRBJ1-1; D gene uncertain. The receptor was derived from a woman aged 18-35 years with Graves' hyperthyroidism. The CDR3 loop is CASSLWTEAFF. The CDR3, as DNA: TGTGCCAGCAGCTTGTGGACTGAAGCTTTCTTT. The full variable domain, its missing parts supplied by reference TRBV7-2 and TRBJ1-1, is GAGVSQSPSNKVTEKGKDVELRCDPISGHTALYWYRQSLGQGLEFLIYFQGNSAPDKSGLPSDRFSAERTGGSVSTLTIQRTQQEDSAVYLCASSLWTEAFFGQGTRLTVV.